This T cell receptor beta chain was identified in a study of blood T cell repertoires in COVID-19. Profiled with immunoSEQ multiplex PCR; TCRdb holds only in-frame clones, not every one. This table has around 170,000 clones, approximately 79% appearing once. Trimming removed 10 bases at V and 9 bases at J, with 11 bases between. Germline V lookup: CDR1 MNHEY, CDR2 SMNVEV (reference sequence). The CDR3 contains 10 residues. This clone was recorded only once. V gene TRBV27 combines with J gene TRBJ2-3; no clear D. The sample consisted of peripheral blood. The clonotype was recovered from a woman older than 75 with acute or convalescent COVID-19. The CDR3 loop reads CANPQETQYF. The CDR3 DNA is TGTGCCAATCCCCAGGAAACGCAGTATTTT.